The present T cell receptor beta chain was sequenced within a study of blood T cell repertoires in COVID-19. The data were produced by immunoSEQ multiplex PCR, yet TCRdb's version contains in-frame clones alone and is incomplete. The repertoire holds fewer than 300,000 clones, 82% seen once, with about 3.4% in the top ten. The CDR3 is made up of 14 amino acids. Germline CDR1 and CDR2: WNHNN and SYGVQD (reference sequence). V trimming: 3 bases; J trimming: 2 bases; junction bases outside the gene matches: 4. This chain links TRBV10-1 with TRBJ2-7, with TRBD1 matching over 7 bases. The TCR comes from a woman aged 18-30 years with acute or convalescent COVID-19. The specimen was peripheral blood. The CDR3 region has the DNA TGCGCCAGCAGTGATCGGGACAGACCCTACGAGCAGTACTTC. Translating gives CASSDRDRPYEQYF.